The 2 T cell receptor beta chains given below trace back to one sample, sequenced in a study of blood T cell repertoires in COVID-19. The method was immunoSEQ multiplex PCR; TCRdb's version includes in-frame clones alone and lacks a portion of them. This table has under 110,000 clones, about 87% appearing once. Sequencing was performed on peripheral blood. These receptors were collected from a woman younger than 45 with acute or convalescent COVID-19.

The V and J genes are TRBV27 and TRBJ1-5; 10 bases match TRBD1. Unmatched junction bases numbered 13, after V lost 9 bases and J lost 8 bases. The CDR3 consists of 15 residues. In germline, CDR1 is MNHEY, CDR2 SMNVEV (reference sequence). The DNA of the CDR3 is TGTGCCAGTGGAGAGGGGACAGGGGCGAACGAGCCCCAGCATTTT. Protein product: CASGEGTGANEPQHF.

This chain joins TRBV5-1 and TRBJ2-7; 9 nucleotides match TRBD1. V was pared by 1 base and J by 5 bases, with 7 bases of the junction left unmatched. CDR3 size: 15 residues. Germline V gene data show CDR1 as SGHRS and CDR2 as YFSETQ. The CDR3 DNA is TGCGCCAGCAGCTTGTCGACAGGGGGAAGCCACGAGCAGTACTTC. It specifies CASSLSTGGSHEQYF.